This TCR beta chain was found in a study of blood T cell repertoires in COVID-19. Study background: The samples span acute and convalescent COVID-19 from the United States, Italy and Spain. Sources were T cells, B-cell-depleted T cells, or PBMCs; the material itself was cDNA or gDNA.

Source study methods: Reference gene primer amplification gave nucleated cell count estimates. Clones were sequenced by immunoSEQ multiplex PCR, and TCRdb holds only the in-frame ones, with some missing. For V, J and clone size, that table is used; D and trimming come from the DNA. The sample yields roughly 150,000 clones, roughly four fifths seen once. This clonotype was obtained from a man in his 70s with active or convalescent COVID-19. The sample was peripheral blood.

This CDR3 reads CSVVRVNTEAFF. DNA for the CDR3: TGCAGCGTTGTTCGGGTGAACACTGAAGCTTTCTTT. This rearrangement joins TRBV29-1 to TRBJ1-1, with no clear D. V shed 4 bases and J shed 0 bases, with 6 bases lying between them. The CDR3 runs to 12 residues. The V gene's germline CDR1 is SQVTM and CDR2 ANQGSEA. Full variable domain (remainder filled in from reference TRBV29-1 and TRBJ1-1): SAVISQKPSRDICQRGTSLTIQCQVDSQVTMMFWYRQQPGQSLTLIATANQGSEATYESGFVIDKFPISRPNLTFSTLTVSNMSPEDSSIYLCSVVRVNTEAFFGQGTRLTVV.